The rows below give T cell receptor beta chains drawn from one sample of a study of cytomegalovirus exposure and HLA in healthy donors. Sequencing was performed with immunoSEQ multiplex PCR; in TCRdb, only in-frame clones are kept and a portion is missing. The sample lists about 180,000 clones, roughly 85% occurring once. Input material: PBMCs. The source of these receptors is a man between 18 and 35 years old in good health and CMV-seropositive. CDR3s include the opening cysteine and the closing phenylalanine or tryptophan. Each record gives: J gene, clone size, V gene, D gene, CDR3 DNA, CDR3 protein. D genes are given only for firm matches. The size of a clone is reported for some rows only, either as once, few or many, or as a class for expanded clones.

>TRBJ1-3|-|TRBV28|-
TGTGCCAGTACCGTAGGGGTTGGAGGAAACACCATATATTTT
CASTVGVGGNTIYF
>TRBJ1-4|-|TRBV5-1|TRBD1
TGCGCCAGCAGCGCGACAGGGGGAAAACTGTTTTTT
CASSATGGKLFF
>TRBJ1-1|-|TRBV5-4|-
TGTGCCAGCAGCTTGTCCCGGACTGAAGCTTTCTTT
CASSLSRTEAFF
>TRBJ1-1|once|TRBV6-4|TRBD1
TGTGCCAGCAGTCTCGACAGGGGTACTGAAGCTTTCTTT
CASSLDRGTEAFF
>TRBJ1-5|-|TRBV28|-
TGTGCCAGCAGTCTATCGATATTGCAGTTTCATCAGCCCCAGCATTTT
CASSLSILQFHQPQHF
>TRBJ1-1|few|TRBV10-2|-
TGCGCCAGCACTGACAGCGTGTGGTTGAGCACTGAAGCTTTCTTT
CASTDSVWLSTEAFF
>TRBJ1-2|-|TRBV27|-
TGTGCCAGCAGCTCTACAGATAACTATGGCTACACCTTC
CASSSTDNYGYTF
>TRBJ2-7|-|TRBV6-1|TRBD1
TGTGCCAGCAGTGAAACAGGGGGATTTTTGTACGAGCAGTACTTC
CASSETGGFLYEQYF
>TRBJ1-2|many|TRBV14|TRBD1
TGTGCCAGCAGCCAAGGTCAACCGACAGGGGGCTTTAACTATGGCTACACCTTC
CASSQGQPTGGFNYGYTF
>TRBJ2-3|-|TRBV28|-
TGTGCCAGCAGGCTAGACGGCGCGCAGTATTTT
CASRLDGAQYF
>TRBJ1-3|-|TRBV6-1|-
TGTGCCAGCAGTGAAGAAGCAGGGTGGAACACCATATATTTT
CASSEEAGWNTIYF
>TRBJ1-2|once|TRBV6-1|-
TGTGCCAGCAGTGATCGAGTAATCCTCTATGGCTACACCTTC
CASSDRVILYGYTF
>TRBJ2-6|-|TRBV6-4|TRBD1
TGTGCCAGCCAGACAGGGGCTGGGGCCAACGTCCTGACTTTC
CASQTGAGANVLTF
>TRBJ2-2|-|TRBV11-2|TRBD2
TGTGCCAGCAGCCGCCGGGAGGGCTGGGGCGGGGAGCTGTTTTTT
CASSRREGWGGELFF
>TRBJ1-2|-|TRBV6-6|TRBD1
TGTGCCAGCAGCCTCGAAGAGACAGGGACCTATGGCTACACCTTC
CASSLEETGTYGYTF
>TRBJ2-7|few|TRBV30|-
TGTGCCTGGGGTCAAGGGAGAGGCTACGAGCAGTACTTC
CAWGQGRGYEQYF
>TRBJ2-2|few|TRBV23-1|-
TGCGCCAGCAGTCGGCCCGTACGCACCGGGGAGCTGTTTTTT
CASSRPVRTGELFF
>TRBJ2-7|-|TRBV7-2|-
TGTGCCAGCAGCTCGTACTACGAGCAGTACTTC
CASSSYYEQYF
>TRBJ2-5|-|TRBV5-1|-
TGCGCCAGCAGCGGCCAGGGAGGTTTATCGGAGACCCAGTACTTC
CASSGQGGLSETQYF
>TRBJ1-3|few|TRBV4-1|TRBD1
TGCGCCAGCAGCCAAGGGGACAGCATCTCTGGAAACACCATATATTTT
CASSQGDSISGNTIYF
>TRBJ2-5|few|TRBV19|TRBD2
TGTGCCAGTAGTACCGGGGGGAGGAGCACAATACAAGAGACCCAGTACTTC
CASSTGGRSTIQETQYF
>TRBJ2-3|-|TRBV6-1|TRBD2
TGTGCCAACTTTGTTGAGCGGGAGACAGATACGCAGTATTTT
CANFVERETDTQYF
>TRBJ2-7|-|TRBV29-1|-
TGCAGCGCCTACGGGGACTCAGCCTACGAGCAGTACTTC
CSAYGDSAYEQYF
>TRBJ2-7|-|TRBV6-1|-
TGTGCCAGCAGTGGACCGCAGACAGGCTCCTACGAGCAGTACTTC
CASSGPQTGSYEQYF
>TRBJ1-2|few|TRBV27|TRBD1
TGTGCCAGCAGCATCGGGACAGGGTATGGCTACACCTTC
CASSIGTGYGYTF
>TRBJ2-7|-|TRBV28|-
TGTGCCAGCAGTTTTGCGGCTTCCTACGAGCAGTACTTC
CASSFAASYEQYF
>TRBJ2-1|once|TRBV29-1|TRBD2
TGCAGCGTCGGACTAGCGAGCTACAATGAGCAGTTCTTC
CSVGLASYNEQFF
>TRBJ2-7|-|TRBV27|TRBD2
TGTGCCAGCAGGGGACTAGCGGGAGGAGTGTCCTACGAGCAGTACTTC
CASRGLAGGVSYEQYF
>TRBJ2-7|-|TRBV4-2|TRBD2
TGTGCCAGCAGCCAAGAATTGAGGACGGGAGGTGCCTACGAGCAGTACTTC
CASSQELRTGGAYEQYF
>TRBJ1-5|-|TRBV6-5|-
TGTGCCAGCAGTTTCCAGTCGAATCAGCCCCAGCATTTT
CASSFQSNQPQHF
>TRBJ2-7|-|TRBV6-1|-
TGTGCCAGCAGTGGCAGCGGAATCAGCTCCTACGAGCAGTACTTC
CASSGSGISSYEQYF
>TRBJ1-1|-|TRBV7-3|TRBD1
TGTGCCAGCAGCTTACGGGACAGCGCGAACACTGAAGCTTTCTTT
CASSLRDSANTEAFF
>TRBJ2-7|once|TRBV11-2|-
TGTGCCAGCAGTTTCCTGATTAGCGCGAGCTCCTACGAGCAGTACTTC
CASSFLISASSYEQYF
>TRBJ2-7|once|TRBV5-1|TRBD2
TGCGCCAGCAGCTTGGAAATAGCGGGAGATTACAACGAGCAGTACTTC
CASSLEIAGDYNEQYF
>TRBJ2-3|-|TRBV27|-
TGTGCCAGCAGTCCCCCTAGCACAGATACGCAGTATTTT
CASSPPSTDTQYF
>TRBJ2-7|few|TRBV28|-
TGTGCCAGCGGGGACAAAGCCTACGAGCAGTACTTC
CASGDKAYEQYF
>TRBJ1-1|-|TRBV5-1|-
TGCGCCAGCAGGCCGGGATTCGGACTTAACACTGAAGCTTTCTTT
CASRPGFGLNTEAFF
>TRBJ2-5|-|TRBV4-1|TRBD2
TGCGCCAGCAGCCAAGGGGCGGGAGATATCGAGACCCAGTACTTC
CASSQGAGDIETQYF
>TRBJ1-4|-|TRBV19|TRBD1
TGTGCCAGTAGTATAAGGAACAGGGGAAGAACTAATGAAAAACTGTTTTTT
CASSIRNRGRTNEKLFF
>TRBJ1-2|-|TRBV7-9|-
TGTGCCAGCAGCTTATGGACATTAGATGGCTACACCTTC
CASSLWTLDGYTF
>TRBJ1-2|-|TRBV6-1|-
TGTGCCAGCATTATAAATCTTAGGGGTGGCTACACCTTC
CASIINLRGGYTF
>TRBJ2-2|-|TRBV30|TRBD1
TGTGCCTGGAGGGACAGGGGAAAAGACACCGGGGAGCTGTTTTTT
CAWRDRGKDTGELFF
>TRBJ1-3|once|TRBV19|-
TGTGCCAGTAAAACACAGGTCTCTGGAAACACCATATATTTT
CASKTQVSGNTIYF
>TRBJ2-5|-|TRBV19|-
TGTGCCAGTAGTATGGGCGATCGGTCCCAGTACTTC
CASSMGDRSQYF